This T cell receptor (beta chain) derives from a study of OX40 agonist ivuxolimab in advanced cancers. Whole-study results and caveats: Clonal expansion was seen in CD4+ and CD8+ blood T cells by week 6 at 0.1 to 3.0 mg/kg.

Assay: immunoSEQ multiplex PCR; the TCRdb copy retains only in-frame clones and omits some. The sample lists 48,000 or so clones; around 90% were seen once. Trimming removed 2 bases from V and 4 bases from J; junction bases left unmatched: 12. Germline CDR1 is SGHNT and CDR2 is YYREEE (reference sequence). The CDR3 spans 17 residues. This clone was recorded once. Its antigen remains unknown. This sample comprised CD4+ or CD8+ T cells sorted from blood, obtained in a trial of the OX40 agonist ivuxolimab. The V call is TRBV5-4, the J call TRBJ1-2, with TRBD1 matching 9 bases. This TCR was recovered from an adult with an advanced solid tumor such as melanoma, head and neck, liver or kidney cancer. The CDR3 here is CASSFPKPGQGGYGYTF. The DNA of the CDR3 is TGTGCCAGCAGCTTCCCCAAACCGGGACAGGGAGGCTATGGCTACACCTTC. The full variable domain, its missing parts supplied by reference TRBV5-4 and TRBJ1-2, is ETGVTQSPTHLIKTRGQQVTLRCSSQSGHNTVSWYQQALGQGPQFIFQYYREEENGRGNFPPRFSGLQFPNYSSELNVNALELDDSALYLCASSFPKPGQGGYGYTFGSGTRLTVV.